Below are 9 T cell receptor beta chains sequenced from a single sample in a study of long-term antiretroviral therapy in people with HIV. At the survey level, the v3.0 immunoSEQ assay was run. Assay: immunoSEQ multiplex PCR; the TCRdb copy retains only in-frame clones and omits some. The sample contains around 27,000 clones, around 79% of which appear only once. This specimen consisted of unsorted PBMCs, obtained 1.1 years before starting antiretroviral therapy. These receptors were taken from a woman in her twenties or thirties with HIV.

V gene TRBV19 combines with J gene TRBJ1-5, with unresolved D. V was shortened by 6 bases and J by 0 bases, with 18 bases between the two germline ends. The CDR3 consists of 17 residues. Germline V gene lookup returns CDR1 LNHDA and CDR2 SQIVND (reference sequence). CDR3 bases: TGTGCCAGTAGCCCCGGGCAGGATACATATAGCAATCAGCCCCAGCATTTT. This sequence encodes CASSPGQDTYSNQPQHF.

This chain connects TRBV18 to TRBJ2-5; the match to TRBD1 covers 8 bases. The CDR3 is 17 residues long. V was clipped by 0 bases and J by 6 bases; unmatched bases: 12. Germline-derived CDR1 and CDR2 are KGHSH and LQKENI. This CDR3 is CASSPPGTGGDMKTQYF. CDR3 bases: TGTGCCAGCTCACCACCGGGGACAGGCGGGGACATGAAGACCCAGTACTTC.

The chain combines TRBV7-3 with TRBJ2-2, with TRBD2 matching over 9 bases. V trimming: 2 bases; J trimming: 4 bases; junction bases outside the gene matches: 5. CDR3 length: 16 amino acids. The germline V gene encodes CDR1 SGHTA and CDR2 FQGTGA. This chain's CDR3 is CASSLRAGGITGELFF. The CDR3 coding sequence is TGTGCCAGCAGCTTACGAGCGGGGGGCATCACCGGGGAGCTGTTTTTT.

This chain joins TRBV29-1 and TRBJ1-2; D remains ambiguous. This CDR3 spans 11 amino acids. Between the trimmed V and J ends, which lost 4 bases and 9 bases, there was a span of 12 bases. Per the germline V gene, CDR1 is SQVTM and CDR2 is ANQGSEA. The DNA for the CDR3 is TGCAGCGTTGGTCACGGGTTGAGCTACACCTTC. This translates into CSVGHGLSYTF. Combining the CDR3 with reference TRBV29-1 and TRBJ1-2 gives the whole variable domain SAVISQKPSRDICQRGTSLTIQCQVDSQVTMMFWYRQQPGQSLTLIATANQGSEATYESGFVIDKFPISRPNLTFSTLTVSNMSPEDSSIYLCSVGHGLSYTFGSGTRLTVV.

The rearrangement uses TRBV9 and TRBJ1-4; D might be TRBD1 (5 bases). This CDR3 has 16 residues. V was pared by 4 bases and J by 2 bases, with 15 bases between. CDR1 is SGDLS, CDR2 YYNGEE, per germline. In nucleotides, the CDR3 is TGTGCCAGCAGCCCCGGGACCTCGGCTACTAATGAAAAACTGTTTTTT. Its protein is CASSPGTSATNEKLFF.

CDR3 amino acids: CASSWGPRAKKETQYF. DNA of the CDR3: TGTGCCAGCAGCTGGGGGCCGCGCGCGAAAAAAGAGACCCAGTACTTC. The rearrangement uses TRBV7-3 and TRBJ2-5, with D possibly being TRBD1 (6 bases). The CDR3 sequence is 16 residues long. CDR1 is SGHTA, CDR2 FQGTGA, per germline. With 4 bases removed from V and 3 bases from J, the gap between germline ends came to 18 bases.

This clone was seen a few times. The DNA for the CDR3 is TGTGCCAGCAGTGACTCGAATTTGTCACCCCTCCACTTT. It encodes CASSDSNLSPLHF. The V call is TRBV6-4, the J call TRBJ1-6; no reliable D call. Germline-derived CDR1 and CDR2 are MRHNA and SNTAGT. This CDR3 spans 13 amino acids. V shed 0 bases and J shed 10 bases, with 7 bases lying between them.

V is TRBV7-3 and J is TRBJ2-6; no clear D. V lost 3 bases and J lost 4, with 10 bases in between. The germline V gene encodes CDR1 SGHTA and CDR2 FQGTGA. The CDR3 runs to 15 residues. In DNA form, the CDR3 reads TGTGCCAGCAGCTTCGGGTCGTCCGGGGCCAACGTCCTGACTTTC. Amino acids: CASSFGSSGANVLTF.

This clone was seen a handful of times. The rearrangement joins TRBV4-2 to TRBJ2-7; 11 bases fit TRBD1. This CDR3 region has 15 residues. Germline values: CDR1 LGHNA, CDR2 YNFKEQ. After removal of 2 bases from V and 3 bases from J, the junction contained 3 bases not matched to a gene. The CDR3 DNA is TGTGCCAGCAGCCAAACCGGGACAGGGGGCTACGAGCAGTACTTC. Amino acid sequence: CASSQTGTGGYEQYF.